These 4 T cell receptor beta chains were all obtained from the same sample, sequenced in a study of CXCR3-negative and CXCR3-positive naive CD8 T cells. All TRB cDNA libraries came from 5' RACE performed with UMI labels. TCRdb re-called the 5' RACE reads, yielding one record per CDR3 amino acid sequence without DNA. Its listing shows 100,000 to 150,000 distinct CDR3 sequences. The source material was naive CXCR3- CD8+ T cells from blood. Subset defined: CD45RO-CCR7+CD27+CD95- naive CD8+ T cells lacking CXCR3 (TNR3-). These receptors originate from a human donor in good health. Some clones in this sample may be carry-over from other donors' samples.

The chain joins TRBV29-1 to TRBJ2-1; TCRdb's D call, TRBD1, is unchecked because there is no DNA. Germline V gives CDR1 SQVTM, CDR2 ANQGSEA. The CDR3 contains 12 residues. The CDR3 spells CSVVAGDGEQFF.

V usage is TRBV3-1 and J usage is TRBJ2-7; lacking DNA, the TRBD1 call made by TCRdb goes unchecked. This CDR3 region has 14 residues. CDR1 and CDR2 from the germline V gene are LGHDT and YNNKEL (reference sequence). The CDR3 here is CASSQGTGTYEQYF.

This rearrangement joins TRBV6-5 to TRBJ2-3; the TRBD1 assignment by TCRdb is unverifiable without DNA. This CDR3 has 14 residues. Germline CDR1 and CDR2: MNHEY and SVGAGI. The CDR3 region is CASTDRGFTDTQYF.

The chain employs TRBV29-1 and TRBJ2-2. CDR3 size: 12 residues. Germline assignment: CDR1 SQVTM and CDR2 ANQGSEA. The chain's CDR3 is CSVVSGAGELFF.